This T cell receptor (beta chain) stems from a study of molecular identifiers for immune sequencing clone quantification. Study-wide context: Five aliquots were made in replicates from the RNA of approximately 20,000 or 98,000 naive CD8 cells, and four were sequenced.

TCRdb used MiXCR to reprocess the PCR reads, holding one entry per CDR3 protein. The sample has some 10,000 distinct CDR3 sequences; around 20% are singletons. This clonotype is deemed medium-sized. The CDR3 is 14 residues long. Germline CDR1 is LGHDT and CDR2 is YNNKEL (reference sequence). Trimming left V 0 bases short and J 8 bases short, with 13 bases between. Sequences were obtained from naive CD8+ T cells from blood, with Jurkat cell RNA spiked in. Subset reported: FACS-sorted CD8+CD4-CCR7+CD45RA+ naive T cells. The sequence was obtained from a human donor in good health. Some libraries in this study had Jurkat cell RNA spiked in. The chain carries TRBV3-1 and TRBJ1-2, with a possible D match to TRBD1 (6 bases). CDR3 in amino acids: CASSQDSGVQGYTF. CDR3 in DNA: TGTGCCAGCAGCCAAGATTCAGGGGTGCAAGGCTACACCTTC. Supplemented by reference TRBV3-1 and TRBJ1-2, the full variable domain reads DTAVSQTPKYLVTQMGNDKSIKCEQNLGHDTMYWYKQDSKKFLKIMFSYNNKELIINETVPNRFSPKSPDKAHLNLHINSLELGDSAVYFCASSQDSGVQGYTFGSGTRLTVV.